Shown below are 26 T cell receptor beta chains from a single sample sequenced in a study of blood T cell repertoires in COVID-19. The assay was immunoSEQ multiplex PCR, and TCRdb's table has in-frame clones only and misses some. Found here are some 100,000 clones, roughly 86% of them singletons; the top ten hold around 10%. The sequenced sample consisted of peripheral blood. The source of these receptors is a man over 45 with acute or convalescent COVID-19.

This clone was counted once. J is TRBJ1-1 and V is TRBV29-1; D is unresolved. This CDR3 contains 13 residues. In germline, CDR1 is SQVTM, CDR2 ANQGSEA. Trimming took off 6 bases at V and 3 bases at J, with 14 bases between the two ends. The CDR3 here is CSVPLTEDTEAFF. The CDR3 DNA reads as TGCAGCGTACCTCTTACGGAGGACACTGAAGCTTTCTTT.

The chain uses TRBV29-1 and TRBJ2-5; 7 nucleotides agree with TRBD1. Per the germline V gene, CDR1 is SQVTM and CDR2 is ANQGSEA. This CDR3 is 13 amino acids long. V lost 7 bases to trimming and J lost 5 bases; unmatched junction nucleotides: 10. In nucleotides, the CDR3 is TGCAGCGGGAACAGGGGCGAGGGCGAGACCCAGTACTTC. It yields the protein CSGNRGEGETQYF.

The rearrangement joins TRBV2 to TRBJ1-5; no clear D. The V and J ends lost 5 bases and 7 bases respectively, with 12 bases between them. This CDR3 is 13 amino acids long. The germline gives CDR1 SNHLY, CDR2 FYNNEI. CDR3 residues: CASSPPSGQPQHF. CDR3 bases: TGTGCCAGCAGTCCACCTTCGGGACAGCCCCAGCATTTT.

As DNA, the CDR3 is TGTGCCAGCAGCCGGCGGGCGGGGACCCAAGAGACCCAGTACTTC. This codes for CASSRRAGTQETQYF. V usage is TRBV7-9 and J usage is TRBJ2-5, with D possibly matching TRBD2 (6 bases). V lost 5 bases, J lost 1 base, and 14 bases lay in between. The CDR3 runs to 15 residues. The germline V gene has CDR1 SEHNR and CDR2 FQNEAQ (reference sequence).

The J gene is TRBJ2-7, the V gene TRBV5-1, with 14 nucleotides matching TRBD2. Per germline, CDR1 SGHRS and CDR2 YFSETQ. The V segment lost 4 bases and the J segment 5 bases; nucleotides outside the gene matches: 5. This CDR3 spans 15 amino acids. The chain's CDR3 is CASSPGTSGSNEQYF. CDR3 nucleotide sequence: TGCGCCAGCAGCCCCGGGACTAGCGGGAGTAACGAGCAGTACTTC. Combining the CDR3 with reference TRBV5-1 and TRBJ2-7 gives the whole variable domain KAGVTQTPRYLIKTRGQQVTLSCSPISGHRSVSWYQQTPGQGLQFLFEYFSETQRNKGNFPGRFSGRQFSNSRSEMNVSTLELGDSALYLCASSPGTSGSNEQYFGPGTRLTVT.

The CDR3 here is CASGLAGLAGNWGETQYF. CDR3 in DNA: TGTGCTAGTGGTTTGGCCGGACTAGCGGGAAACTGGGGAGAGACCCAGTACTTC. The chain employs TRBV12-5 and TRBJ2-5; the match to TRBD2 covers 12 bases. Germline V CDR1 and CDR2: LGHNT, FRNRAP. V was clipped by 1 base and J by 4 bases; unmatched bases: 10. This CDR3 region has 18 residues.

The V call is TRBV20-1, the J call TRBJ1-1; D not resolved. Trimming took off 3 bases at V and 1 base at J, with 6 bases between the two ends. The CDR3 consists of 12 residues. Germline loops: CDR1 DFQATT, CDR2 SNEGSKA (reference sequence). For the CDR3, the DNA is TGCAGTGCTAGTAAGCAGAACACTGAAGCTTTCTTT. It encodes CSASKQNTEAFF.

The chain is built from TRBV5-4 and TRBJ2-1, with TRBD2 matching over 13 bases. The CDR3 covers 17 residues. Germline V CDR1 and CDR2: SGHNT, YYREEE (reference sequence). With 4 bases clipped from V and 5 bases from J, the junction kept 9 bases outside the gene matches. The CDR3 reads CASSVRLAGGTNNEQFF. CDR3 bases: TGTGCCAGCAGCGTCAGACTAGCGGGAGGAACAAACAATGAGCAGTTCTTC.

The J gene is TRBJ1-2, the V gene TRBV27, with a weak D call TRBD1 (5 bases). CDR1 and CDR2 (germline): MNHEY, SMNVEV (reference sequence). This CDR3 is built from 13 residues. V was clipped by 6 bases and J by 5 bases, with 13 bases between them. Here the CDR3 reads CASSRGQKYGYTF. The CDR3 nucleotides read TGTGCCAGCAGCCGAGGACAAAAGTATGGCTACACCTTC.

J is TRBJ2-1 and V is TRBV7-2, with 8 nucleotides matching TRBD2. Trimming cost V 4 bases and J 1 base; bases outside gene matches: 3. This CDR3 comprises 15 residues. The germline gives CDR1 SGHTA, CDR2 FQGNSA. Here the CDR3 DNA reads TGTGCCAGCAGCTCCACGGGGGGGTCCTACAATGAGCAGTTCTTC. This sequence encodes CASSSTGGSYNEQFF.

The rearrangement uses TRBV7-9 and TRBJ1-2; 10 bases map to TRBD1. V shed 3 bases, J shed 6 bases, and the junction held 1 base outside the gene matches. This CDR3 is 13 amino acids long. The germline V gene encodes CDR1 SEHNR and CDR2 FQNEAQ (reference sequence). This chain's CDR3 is CASSLGQGHGYTF. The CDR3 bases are TGTGCCAGCAGCTTGGGACAGGGGCATGGCTACACCTTC.

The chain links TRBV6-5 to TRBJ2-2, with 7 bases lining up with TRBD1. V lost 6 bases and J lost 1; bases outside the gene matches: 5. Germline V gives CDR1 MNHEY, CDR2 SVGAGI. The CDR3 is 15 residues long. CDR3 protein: CASRRNRGNTGELFF. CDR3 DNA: TGTGCCAGCAGACGGAACAGGGGGAACACCGGGGAGCTGTTTTTT.

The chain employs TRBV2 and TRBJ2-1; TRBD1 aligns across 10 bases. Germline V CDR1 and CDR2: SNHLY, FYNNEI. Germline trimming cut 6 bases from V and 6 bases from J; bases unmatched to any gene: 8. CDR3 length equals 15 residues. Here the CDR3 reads CASRRDRGPTNEQFF. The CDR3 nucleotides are TGTGCCAGCAGAAGGGACAGGGGACCAACCAATGAGCAGTTCTTC.

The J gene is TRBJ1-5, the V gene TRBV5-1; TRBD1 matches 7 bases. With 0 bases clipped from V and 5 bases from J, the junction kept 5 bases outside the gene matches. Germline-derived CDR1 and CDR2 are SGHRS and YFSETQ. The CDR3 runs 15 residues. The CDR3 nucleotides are TGCGCCAGCAGCTTGGCGGGACAGAGAGATCAGCCCCAGCATTTT. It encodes CASSLAGQRDQPQHF.

In nucleotides, the CDR3 is TGTGCCAGCAGCTTAAATCCCGGGACTAGCGGGAGAAGGAATGAGCAGTTCTTC. As protein: CASSLNPGTSGRRNEQFF. The genes are TRBV7-3 and TRBJ2-1, with TRBD2 identical over 14 bases. J was trimmed by 7 bases and V by 1 base; bases with no gene match: 9. Germline lookup yields CDR1 SGHTA and CDR2 FQGTGA. This CDR3 region has 18 residues.

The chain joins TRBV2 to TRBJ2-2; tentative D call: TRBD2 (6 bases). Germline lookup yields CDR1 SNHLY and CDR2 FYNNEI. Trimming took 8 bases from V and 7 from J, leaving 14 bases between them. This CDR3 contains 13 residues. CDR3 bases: TGTGCCAGCGGGTGGCGGGATGACGGGGAGCTGTTTTTT. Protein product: CASGWRDDGELFF.

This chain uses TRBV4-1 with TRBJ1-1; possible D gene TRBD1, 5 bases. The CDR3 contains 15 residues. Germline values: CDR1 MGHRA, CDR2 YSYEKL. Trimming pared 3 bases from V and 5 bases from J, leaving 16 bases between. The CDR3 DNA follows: TGCGCCAGCAGCCACCCCGCGGGAGCAGGGACTGAAGCTTTCTTT. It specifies CASSHPAGAGTEAFF.

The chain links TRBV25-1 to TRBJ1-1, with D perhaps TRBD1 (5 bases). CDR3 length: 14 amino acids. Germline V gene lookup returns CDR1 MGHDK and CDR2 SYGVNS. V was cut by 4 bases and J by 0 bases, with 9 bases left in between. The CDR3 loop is CASSVGTVNTEAFF. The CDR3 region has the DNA TGTGCCAGCAGTGTGGGGACTGTGAACACTGAAGCTTTCTTT.

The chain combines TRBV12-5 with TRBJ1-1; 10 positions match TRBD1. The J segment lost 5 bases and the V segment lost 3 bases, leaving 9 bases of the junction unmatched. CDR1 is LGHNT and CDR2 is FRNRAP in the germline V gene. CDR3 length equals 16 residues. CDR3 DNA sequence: TGTGCTAGTGGTTTTGGGACAGGGGCAAGAAGGACTGAAGCTTTCTTT. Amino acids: CASGFGTGARRTEAFF. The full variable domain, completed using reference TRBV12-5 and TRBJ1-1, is DARVTQTPRHKVTEMGQEVTMRCQPILGHNTVFWYRQTMMQGLELLAYFRNRAPLDDSGMPKDRFSAEMPDATLATLKIQPSEPRDSAVYFCASGFGTGARRTEAFFGQGTRLTVV.

The CDR3 DNA sequence: TGTGCCAGTAGTATAGAGGTACAGCGGTATGGCTACACCTTC. Protein sequence: CASSIEVQRYGYTF. The chain carries TRBV19 and TRBJ1-2; D call uncertain. Germline V gene lookup returns CDR1 LNHDA and CDR2 SQIVND (reference sequence). With 0 bases removed from V and 5 bases from J, the gap between germline ends came to 10 bases. This CDR3 contains 14 residues.

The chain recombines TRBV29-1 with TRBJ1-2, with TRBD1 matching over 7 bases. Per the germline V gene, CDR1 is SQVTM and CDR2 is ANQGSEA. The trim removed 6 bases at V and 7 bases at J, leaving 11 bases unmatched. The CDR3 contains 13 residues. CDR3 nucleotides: TGCAGCGTCCAACGACAGGGTAGCGGTGGCTACACCTTC. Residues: CSVQRQGSGGYTF.

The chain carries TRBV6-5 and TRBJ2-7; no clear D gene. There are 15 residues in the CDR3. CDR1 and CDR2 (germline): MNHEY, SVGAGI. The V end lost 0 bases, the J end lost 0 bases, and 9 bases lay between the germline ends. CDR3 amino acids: CASSYSWQASYEQYF. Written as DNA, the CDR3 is TGTGCCAGCAGTTACTCGTGGCAGGCCTCCTACGAGCAGTACTTC.

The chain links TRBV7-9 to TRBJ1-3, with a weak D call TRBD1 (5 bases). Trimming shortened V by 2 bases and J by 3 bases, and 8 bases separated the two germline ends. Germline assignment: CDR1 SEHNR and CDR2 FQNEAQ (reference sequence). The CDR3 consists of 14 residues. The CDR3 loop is CASSLSGLGNTIYF. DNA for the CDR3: TGTGCCAGCAGCTTATCAGGGCTTGGAAACACCATATATTTT.

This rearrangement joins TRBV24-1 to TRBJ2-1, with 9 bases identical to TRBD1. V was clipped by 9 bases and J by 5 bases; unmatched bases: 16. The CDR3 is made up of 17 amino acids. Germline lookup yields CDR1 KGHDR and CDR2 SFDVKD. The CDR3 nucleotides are TGTGCCACCTCCATGGGGACAGGGTTCCTAGCGGACAATGAGCAGTTCTTC. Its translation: CATSMGTGFLADNEQFF.

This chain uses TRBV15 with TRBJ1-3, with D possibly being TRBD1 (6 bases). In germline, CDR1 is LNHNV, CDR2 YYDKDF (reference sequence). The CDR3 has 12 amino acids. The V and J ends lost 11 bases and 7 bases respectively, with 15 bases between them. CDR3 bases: TGTGCCGTGTCAGGGAGGGGGAACACCATATATTTT. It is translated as CAVSGRGNTIYF.

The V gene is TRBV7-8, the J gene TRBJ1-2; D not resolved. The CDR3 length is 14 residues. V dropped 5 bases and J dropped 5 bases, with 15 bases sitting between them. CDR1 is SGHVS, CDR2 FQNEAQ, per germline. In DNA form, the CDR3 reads TGTGCCAGCAGCCATGGGCCCTCTTTGTATGGCTACACCTTC. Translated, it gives CASSHGPSLYGYTF.